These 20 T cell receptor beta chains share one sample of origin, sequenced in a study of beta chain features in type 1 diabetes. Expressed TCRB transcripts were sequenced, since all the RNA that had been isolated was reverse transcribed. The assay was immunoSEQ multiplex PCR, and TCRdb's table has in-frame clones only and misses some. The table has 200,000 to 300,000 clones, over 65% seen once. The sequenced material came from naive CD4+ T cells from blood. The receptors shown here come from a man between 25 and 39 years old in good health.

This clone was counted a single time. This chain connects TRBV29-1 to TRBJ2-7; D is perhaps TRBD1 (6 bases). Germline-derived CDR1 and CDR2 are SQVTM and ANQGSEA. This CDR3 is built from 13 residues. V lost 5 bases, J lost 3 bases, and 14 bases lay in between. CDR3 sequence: CSVSGEVGYEQYF. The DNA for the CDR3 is TGCAGCGTTTCAGGGGAAGTGGGCTACGAGCAGTACTTC.

The CDR3 here is CASSVLAGWSQETQYF. The DNA of the CDR3 is TGTGCCAGCAGCGTTCTAGCGGGTTGGAGTCAAGAGACCCAGTACTTC. The genes are TRBV11-2 and TRBJ2-5; 8 nucleotides line up with TRBD2. Germline values: CDR1 SGHAT, CDR2 FQNNGV. After removal of 5 bases from V and 2 bases from J, the junction contained 10 bases not matched to a gene. The CDR3 is made up of 16 amino acids.

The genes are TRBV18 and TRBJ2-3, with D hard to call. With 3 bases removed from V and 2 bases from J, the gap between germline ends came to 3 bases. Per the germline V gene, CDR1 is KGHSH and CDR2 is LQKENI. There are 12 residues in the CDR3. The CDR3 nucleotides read TGTGCCAGCTCACCCTACACAGATACGCAGTATTTT. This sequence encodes CASSPYTDTQYF.

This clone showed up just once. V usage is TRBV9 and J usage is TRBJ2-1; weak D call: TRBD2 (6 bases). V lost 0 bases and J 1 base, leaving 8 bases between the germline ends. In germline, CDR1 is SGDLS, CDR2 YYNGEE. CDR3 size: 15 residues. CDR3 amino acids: CASSVGRESYNEQFF. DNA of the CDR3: TGTGCCAGCAGCGTAGGGAGGGAGTCCTACAATGAGCAGTTCTTC.

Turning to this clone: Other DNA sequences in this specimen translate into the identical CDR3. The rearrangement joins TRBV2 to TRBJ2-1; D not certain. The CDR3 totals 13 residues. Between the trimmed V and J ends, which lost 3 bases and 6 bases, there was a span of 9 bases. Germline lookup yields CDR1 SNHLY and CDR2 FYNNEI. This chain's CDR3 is CASSELVSNEQFF. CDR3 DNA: TGTGCCAGCAGTGAGCTTGTTAGCAATGAGCAGTTCTTC.

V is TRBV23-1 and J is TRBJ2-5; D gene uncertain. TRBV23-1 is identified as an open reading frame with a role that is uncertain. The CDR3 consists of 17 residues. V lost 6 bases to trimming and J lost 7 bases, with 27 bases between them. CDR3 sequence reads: CASRPGVWQTYRGTQYF. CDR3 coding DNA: TGCGCCAGCAGACCAGGTGTATGGCAGACCTACAGAGGGACCCAGTACTTC.

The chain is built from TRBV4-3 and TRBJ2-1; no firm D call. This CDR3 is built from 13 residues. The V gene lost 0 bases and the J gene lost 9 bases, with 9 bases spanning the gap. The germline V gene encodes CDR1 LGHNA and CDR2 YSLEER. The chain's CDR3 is CASSQDSRSEQFF. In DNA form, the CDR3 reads TGCGCCAGCAGCCAAGATTCCCGCTCTGAGCAGTTCTTC.

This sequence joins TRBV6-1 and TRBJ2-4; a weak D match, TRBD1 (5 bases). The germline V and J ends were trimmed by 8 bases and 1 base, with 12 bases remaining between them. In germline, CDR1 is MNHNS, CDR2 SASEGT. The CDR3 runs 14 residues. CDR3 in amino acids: CASSTVLAKNIQYF. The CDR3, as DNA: TGTGCCAGCTCGACAGTCTTGGCCAAAAACATTCAGTACTTC.

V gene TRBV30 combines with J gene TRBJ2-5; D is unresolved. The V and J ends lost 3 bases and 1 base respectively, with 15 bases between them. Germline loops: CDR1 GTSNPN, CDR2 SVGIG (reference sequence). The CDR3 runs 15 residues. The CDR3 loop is CAWREKHMIQETQYF. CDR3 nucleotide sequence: TGTGCCTGGAGGGAGAAACACATGATCCAAGAGACCCAGTACTTC.

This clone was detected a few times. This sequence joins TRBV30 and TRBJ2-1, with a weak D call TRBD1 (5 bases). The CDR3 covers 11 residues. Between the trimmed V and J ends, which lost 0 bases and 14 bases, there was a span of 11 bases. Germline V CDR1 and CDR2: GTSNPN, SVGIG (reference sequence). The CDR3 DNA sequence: TGTGCCTGGAGTGTAGGTCAGGGTGAGTTCTTC. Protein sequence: CAWSVGQGEFF.

The CDR3 sequence is CASSLLRQGGEQYF. The CDR3 DNA reads as TGTGCCAGCAGTTTATTGAGACAGGGAGGCGAGCAGTACTTC. The chain is built from TRBV27 and TRBJ2-7; possibly TRBD1 for D (7 bases). The V gene's germline CDR1 is MNHEY and CDR2 SMNVEV (reference sequence). V was shortened by 1 base and J by 6 bases, with 13 bases between the two germline ends. The CDR3 is 14 residues long.

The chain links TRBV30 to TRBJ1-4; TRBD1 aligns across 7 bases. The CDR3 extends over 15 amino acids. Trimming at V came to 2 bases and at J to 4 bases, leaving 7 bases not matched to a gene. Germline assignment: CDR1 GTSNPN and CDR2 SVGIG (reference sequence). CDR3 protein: CAWSPGDRDNEKLFF. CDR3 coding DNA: TGTGCCTGGAGTCCCGGAGACAGGGATAATGAAAAACTGTTTTTT.

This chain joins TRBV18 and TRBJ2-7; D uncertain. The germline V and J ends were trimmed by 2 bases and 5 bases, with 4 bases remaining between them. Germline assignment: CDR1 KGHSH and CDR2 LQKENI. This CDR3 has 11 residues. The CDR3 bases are TGTGCCAGCTCACCAGTGGACGAGCAGTACTTC. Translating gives CASSPVDEQYF.

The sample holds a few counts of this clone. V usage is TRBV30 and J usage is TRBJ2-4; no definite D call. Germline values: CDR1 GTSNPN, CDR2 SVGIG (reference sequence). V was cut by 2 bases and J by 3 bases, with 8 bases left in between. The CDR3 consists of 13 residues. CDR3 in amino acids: CAWSKGSKNIQYF. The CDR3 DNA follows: TGTGCCTGGAGTAAGGGCAGCAAAAACATTCAGTACTTC.

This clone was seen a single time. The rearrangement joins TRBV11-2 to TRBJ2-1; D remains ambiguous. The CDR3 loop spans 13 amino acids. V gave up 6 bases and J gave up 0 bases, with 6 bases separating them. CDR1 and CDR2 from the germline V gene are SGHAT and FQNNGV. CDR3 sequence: CASSWSSYNEQFF. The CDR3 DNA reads TGTGCCAGCAGTTGGAGCTCCTACAATGAGCAGTTCTTC. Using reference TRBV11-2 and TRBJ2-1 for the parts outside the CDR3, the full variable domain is EAGVAQSPRYKIIEKRQSVAFWCNPISGHATLYWYQQILGQGPKLLIQFQNNGVVDDSQLPKDRFSAERLKGVDSTLKIQPAKLEDSAVYLCASSWSSYNEQFFGPGTRLTVL.

For the CDR3, the DNA is TGTGCCAGCAGAGTCCGCAGGACAGGGTCCAAAAACATTCAGTACTTC. Protein sequence: CASRVRRTGSKNIQYF. The chain employs TRBV28 and TRBJ2-4; TRBD1 matches 8 bases. V lost 6 bases and J lost 2; bases outside the gene matches: 9. The CDR3 is 16 amino acids. Germline V lookup: CDR1 MDHEN, CDR2 SYDVKM. Supplemented by reference TRBV28 and TRBJ2-4, the full variable domain reads DVKVTQSSRYLVKRTGEKVFLECVQDMDHENMFWYRQDPGLGLRLIYFSYDVKMKEKGDIPEGYSVSREKKERFSLILESASTNQTSMYLCASRVRRTGSKNIQYFGAGTRLSVL.

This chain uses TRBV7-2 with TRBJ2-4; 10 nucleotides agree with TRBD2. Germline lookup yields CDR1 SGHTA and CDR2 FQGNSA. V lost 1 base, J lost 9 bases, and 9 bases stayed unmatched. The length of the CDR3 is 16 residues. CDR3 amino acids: CASSLGFSGRLGIQYF. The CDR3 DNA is TGTGCCAGCAGCTTAGGATTTAGCGGGAGGTTGGGCATTCAGTACTTC.

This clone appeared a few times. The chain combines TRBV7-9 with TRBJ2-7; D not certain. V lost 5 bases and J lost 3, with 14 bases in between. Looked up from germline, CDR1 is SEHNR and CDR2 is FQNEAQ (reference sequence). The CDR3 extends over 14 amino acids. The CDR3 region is CASSRDTVIYEQYF. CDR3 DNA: TGTGCCAGCAGCCGAGACACGGTTATCTACGAGCAGTACTTC. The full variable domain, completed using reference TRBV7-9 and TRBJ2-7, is DTGVSQNPRHKITKRGQNVTFRCDPISEHNRLYWYRQTLGQGPEFLTYFQNEAQLEKSRLLSDRFSAERPKGSFSTLEIQRTEQGDSAMYLCASSRDTVIYEQYFGPGTRLTVT.

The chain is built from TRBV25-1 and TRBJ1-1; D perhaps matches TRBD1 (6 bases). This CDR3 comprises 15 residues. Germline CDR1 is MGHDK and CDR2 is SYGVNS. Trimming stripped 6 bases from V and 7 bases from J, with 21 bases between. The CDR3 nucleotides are TGTGCCAGCAGCCCAGTGGGGGGCCGAACTAGTGAAGCTTTCTTT. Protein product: CASSPVGGRTSEAFF. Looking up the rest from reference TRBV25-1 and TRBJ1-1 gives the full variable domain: EADIYQTPRYLVIGTGKKITLECSQTMGHDKMYWYQQDPGMELHLIHYSYGVNSTEKGDLSSESTVSRIRTEHFPLTLESARPSHTSQYLCASSPVGGRTSEAFFGQGTRLTVV.

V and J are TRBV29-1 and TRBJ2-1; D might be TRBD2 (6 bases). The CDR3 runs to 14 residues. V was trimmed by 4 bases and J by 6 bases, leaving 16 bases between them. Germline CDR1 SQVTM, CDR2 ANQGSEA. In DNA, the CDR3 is TGCAGCGTTGTTACGGGAGTTCCCCTCAATGAGCAGTTCTTC. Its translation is CSVVTGVPLNEQFF.